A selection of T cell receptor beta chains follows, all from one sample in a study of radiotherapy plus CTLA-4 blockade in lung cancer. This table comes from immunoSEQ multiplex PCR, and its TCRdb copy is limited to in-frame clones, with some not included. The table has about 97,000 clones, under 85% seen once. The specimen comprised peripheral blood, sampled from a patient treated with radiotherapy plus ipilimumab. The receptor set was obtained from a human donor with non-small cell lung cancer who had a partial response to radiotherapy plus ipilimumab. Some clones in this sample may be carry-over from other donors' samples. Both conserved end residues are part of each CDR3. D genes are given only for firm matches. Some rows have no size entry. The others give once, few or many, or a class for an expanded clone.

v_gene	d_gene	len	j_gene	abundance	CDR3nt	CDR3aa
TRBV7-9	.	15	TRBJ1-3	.	TGTGCCAGCAGCCCGGACAGAAGATCTGGAAACACCATATATTTT	CASSPDRRSGNTIYF
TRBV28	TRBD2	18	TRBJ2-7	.	TGTGCCGGCAGAAGACGGACTAGCGGGAGGTCCGTTACCTACGAGCAGTACTTC	CAGRRRTSGRSVTYEQYF
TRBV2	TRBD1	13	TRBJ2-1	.	TGTGCCAGCAGGGATGACAGGGTTGGGGAGCAGTTCTTC	CASRDDRVGEQFF
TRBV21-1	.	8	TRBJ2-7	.	TGTGCCAGCCGGGAGCAGTACTTC	CASREQYF
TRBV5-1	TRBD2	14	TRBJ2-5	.	TGCGCCAGCAGCCCCGGGGTAGCGGGAGAGACCCAGTACTTC	CASSPGVAGETQYF
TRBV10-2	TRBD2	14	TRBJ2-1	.	TGCGCCAGCAGACCTAGCGGTGGGGCCAATGAGCAGTTCTTC	CASRPSGGANEQFF
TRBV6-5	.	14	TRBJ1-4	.	TGTGCCAGCAGCCCAGGGGTTTTCAATGAAAAACTGTTTTTT	CASSPGVFNEKLFF
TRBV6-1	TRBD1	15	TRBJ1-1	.	TGTGCCAGCATTCGCCCCCCGACAGGGACCACTGAAGCTTTCTTT	CASIRPPTGTTEAFF
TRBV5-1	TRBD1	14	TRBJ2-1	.	TGCGCCAGCAGCGAGGGACAGCTTTACAATGAGCAGTTCTTC	CASSEGQLYNEQFF
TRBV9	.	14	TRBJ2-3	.	TGTGCCAGCAGCGCCCAGGGGTTTACAGATACGCAGTATTTT	CASSAQGFTDTQYF
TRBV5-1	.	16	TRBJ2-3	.	TGCGCCAGCAGCTTGGGAGGACTTCTTCTCACAGATACGCAGTATTTT	CASSLGGLLLTDTQYF
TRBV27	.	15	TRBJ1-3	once	TGTGCCAGCAGTCGCAGGCATTCCAAACTAAACACCATATATTTT	CASSRRHSKLNTIYF
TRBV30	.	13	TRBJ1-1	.	TGTGCCTGGAGGCCCCAAGCCAACACTGAAGCTTTCTTT	CAWRPQANTEAFF
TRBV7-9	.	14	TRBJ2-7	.	TGTGCCAGCACCCTAACGGGAATCCCCTACGAGCAGTACTTC	CASTLTGIPYEQYF
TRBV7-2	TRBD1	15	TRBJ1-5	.	TGTGCCAGCAGCTTAGGTGGGACAGGGAATCAGCCCCAGCATTTT	CASSLGGTGNQPQHF
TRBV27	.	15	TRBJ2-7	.	TGTGCCAGCAGTTTATCCTGGGGCGGGGTCTACGAGCAGTACTTC	CASSLSWGGVYEQYF
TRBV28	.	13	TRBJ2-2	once	TGTGCCAGCACCCCCTCGTACACCGGGGAGCTGTTTTTT	CASTPSYTGELFF
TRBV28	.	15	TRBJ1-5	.	TGTGCCAGCGCCAGGGGTACCCGTGGCAATCAGCCCCAGCATTTT	CASARGTRGNQPQHF
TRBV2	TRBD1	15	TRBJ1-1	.	TGTGCCAGCAGCATATCGGGACAGGGAAACACTGAAGCTTTCTTT	CASSISGQGNTEAFF
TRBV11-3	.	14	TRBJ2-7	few	TGTGCCAGCAGCCACAACACAGGGATCAGAGAGCAGTACTTC	CASSHNTGIREQYF
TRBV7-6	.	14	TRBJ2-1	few	TGTGCCAGCAGCTTAGTAGGGGCCCACAATGAGCAGTTCTTC	CASSLVGAHNEQFF
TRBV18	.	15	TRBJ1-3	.	TGTGCCAGCTCACCTCAAACAGGGTCTGGAAACACCATATATTTT	CASSPQTGSGNTIYF
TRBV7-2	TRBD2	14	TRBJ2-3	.	TGTGCCAGCAGCTCGGGACTAGCGGGAGATACGCAGTATTTT	CASSSGLAGDTQYF
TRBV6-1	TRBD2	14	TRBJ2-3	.	TGTGCCAGCAAACTAGCGGGACGCACAGATACGCAGTATTTT	CASKLAGRTDTQYF
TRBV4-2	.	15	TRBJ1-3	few	TGTGCCAGCAGCCAGATCCAGGGTGCTGGAAACACCATATATTTT	CASSQIQGAGNTIYF
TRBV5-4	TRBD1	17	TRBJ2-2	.	TGTGCCAGCAGCTTTAGGACAGGGGGACGTGGTTCCGGGGAGCTGTTTTTT	CASSFRTGGRGSGELFF
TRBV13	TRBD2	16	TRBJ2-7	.	TGTGCCAGCAGCTCAGGGACTAGCGGGGGTCCCTACGAGCAGTACTTC	CASSSGTSGGPYEQYF
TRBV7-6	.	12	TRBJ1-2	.	TGTGCCAGCAGCTTAGCCGGGAGCGGCTACACCTTC	CASSLAGSGYTF
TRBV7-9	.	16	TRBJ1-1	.	TGTGCCAGCAGCTTAGCGACGGGGGGCCTGAACACTGAAGCTTTCTTT	CASSLATGGLNTEAFF
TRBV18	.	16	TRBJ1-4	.	TGTGCCAGCTCAACTCGACAGCGAGCAACTAATGAAAAACTGTTTTTT	CASSTRQRATNEKLFF
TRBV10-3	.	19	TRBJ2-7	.	TGTGCCATCAGTGAGTGGGGTCCTCGAGCGCGGACTTTACGCTACGAGCAGTACTTC	CAISEWGPRARTLRYEQYF
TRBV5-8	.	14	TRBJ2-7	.	TGTGCCAGCAGCCTCAGGTTAGACCCCTACGAGCAGTACTTC	CASSLRLDPYEQYF
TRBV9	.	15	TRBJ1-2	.	TGTGCCAGCAGCCCACGAGACAGGACTAGCTATGGCTACACCTTC	CASSPRDRTSYGYTF
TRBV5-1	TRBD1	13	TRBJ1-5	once	TGCGCCAGCAGCCGCACAGGGGGGCAGCCCCAGCATTTT	CASSRTGGQPQHF
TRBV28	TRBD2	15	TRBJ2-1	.	TGTGCCAGCAGTTTACGTAGCGGGAGGGCCAATGAGCAGTTCTTC	CASSLRSGRANEQFF
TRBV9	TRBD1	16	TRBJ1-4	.	TGTGCCAGCAGCGAGCCGGGGACAGGGGAGGATGAAAAACTGTTTTTT	CASSEPGTGEDEKLFF
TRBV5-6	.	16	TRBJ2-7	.	TGTGCCAGCAGCTTGTTCGATTGGAGGGGAAACTACGAGCAGTACTTC	CASSLFDWRGNYEQYF
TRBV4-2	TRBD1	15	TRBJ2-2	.	TGTGCCAGCAGCCTCCGGCGACAGGGGGCCGGGGAGCTGTTTTTT	CASSLRRQGAGELFF
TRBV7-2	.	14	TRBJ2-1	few	TGTGCCAGCAGCTTAGTTCCTTTCTACAATGAGCAGTTCTTC	CASSLVPFYNEQFF
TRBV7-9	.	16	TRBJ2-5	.	TGTGCCAGCAGCACAGGGTTACAGGGTTCTGGTTCGGGCCAGTACTTC	CASSTGLQGSGSGQYF
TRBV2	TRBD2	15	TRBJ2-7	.	TGTGCCAGCAGTGGAGGGACTAGCGGTCCCTACGAGCAGTACTTC	CASSGGTSGPYEQYF
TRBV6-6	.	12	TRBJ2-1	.	TGTGCCAGCACCACGCCGACTGGTGAGCAGTTCTTC	CASTTPTGEQFF
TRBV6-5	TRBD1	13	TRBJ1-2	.	TGTGCCAGCAGCTCGACAGGGCAATATGGCTACACCTTC	CASSSTGQYGYTF
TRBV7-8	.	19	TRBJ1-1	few	TGTGCCAGCAGCTCACACAACATTTTTGGGGCAGCCATGAACACTGAAGCTTTCTTT	CASSSHNIFGAAMNTEAFF
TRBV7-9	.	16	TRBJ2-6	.	TGTGCCAGCAGCCCCAAAAGGGGATCTGGGGCCAACGTCCTGACTTTC	CASSPKRGSGANVLTF
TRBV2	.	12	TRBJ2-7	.	TGTGCCAGCAGTGTCTCGACTTACGAGCAGTACTTC	CASSVSTYEQYF
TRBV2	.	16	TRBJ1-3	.	TGTGCCAGCAGTTCACAAATGCACAGGGCTGGAAACACCATATATTTT	CASSSQMHRAGNTIYF
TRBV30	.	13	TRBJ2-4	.	TGTGCCTGGAGTGTGCGGGGTCCAAACATTCAGTACTTC	CAWSVRGPNIQYF